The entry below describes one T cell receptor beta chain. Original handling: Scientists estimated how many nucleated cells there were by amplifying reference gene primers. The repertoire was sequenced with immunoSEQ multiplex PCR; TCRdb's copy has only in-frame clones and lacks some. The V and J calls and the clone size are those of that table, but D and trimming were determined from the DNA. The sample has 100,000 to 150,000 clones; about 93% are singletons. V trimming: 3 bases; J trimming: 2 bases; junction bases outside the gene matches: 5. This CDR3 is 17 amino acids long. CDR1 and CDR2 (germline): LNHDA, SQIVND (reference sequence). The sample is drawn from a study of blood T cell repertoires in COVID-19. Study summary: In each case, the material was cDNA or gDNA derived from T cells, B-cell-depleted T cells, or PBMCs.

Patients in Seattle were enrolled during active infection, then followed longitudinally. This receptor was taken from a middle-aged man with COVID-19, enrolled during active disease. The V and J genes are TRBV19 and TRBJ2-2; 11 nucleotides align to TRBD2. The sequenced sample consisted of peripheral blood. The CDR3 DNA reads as TGTGCCAGTAGTATCTTGACTAGCGGGATTAACACCGGGGAGCTGTTTTTT. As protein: CASSILTSGINTGELFF. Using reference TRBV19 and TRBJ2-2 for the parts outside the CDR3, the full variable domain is DGGITQSPKYLFRKEGQNVTLSCEQNLNHDAMYWYRQDPGQGLRLIYYSQIVNDFQKGDIAEGYSVSREKKESFPLTVTSAQKNPTAFYLCASSILTSGINTGELFFGEGSRLTVL.